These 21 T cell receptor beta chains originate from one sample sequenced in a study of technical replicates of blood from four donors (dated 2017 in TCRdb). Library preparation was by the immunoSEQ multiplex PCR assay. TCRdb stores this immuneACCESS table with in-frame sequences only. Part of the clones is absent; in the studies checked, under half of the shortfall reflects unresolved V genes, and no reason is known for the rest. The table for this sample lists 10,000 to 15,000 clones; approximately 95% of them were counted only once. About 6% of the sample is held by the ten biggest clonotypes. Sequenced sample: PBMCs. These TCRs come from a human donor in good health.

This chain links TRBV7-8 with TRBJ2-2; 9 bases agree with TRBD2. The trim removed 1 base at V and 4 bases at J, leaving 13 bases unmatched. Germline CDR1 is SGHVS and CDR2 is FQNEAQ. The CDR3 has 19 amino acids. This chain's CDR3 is CASSLVRVREGLSTGELFF. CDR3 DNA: TGTGCCAGCAGCTTAGTCCGTGTGCGGGAGGGCCTGAGCACCGGGGAGCTGTTTTTT.

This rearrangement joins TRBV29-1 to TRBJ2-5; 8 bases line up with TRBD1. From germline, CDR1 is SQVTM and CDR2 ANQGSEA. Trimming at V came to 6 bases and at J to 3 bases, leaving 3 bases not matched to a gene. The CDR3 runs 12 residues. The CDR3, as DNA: TGCAGCGTCGACAGGGGAAAAGAGACCCAGTACTTC. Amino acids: CSVDRGKETQYF.

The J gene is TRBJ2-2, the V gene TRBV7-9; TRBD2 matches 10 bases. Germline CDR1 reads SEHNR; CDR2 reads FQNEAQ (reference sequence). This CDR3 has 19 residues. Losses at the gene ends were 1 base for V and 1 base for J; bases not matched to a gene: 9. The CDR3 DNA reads TGTGCCAGCAGCTTAGTTCTAGCGGGAGTTGGGGTGAACACCGGGGAGCTGTTTTTT. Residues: CASSLVLAGVGVNTGELFF. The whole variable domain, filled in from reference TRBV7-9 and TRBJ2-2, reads DTGVSQNPRHKITKRGQNVTFRCDPISEHNRLYWYRQTLGQGPEFLTYFQNEAQLEKSRLLSDRFSAERPKGSFSTLEIQRTEQGDSAMYLCASSLVLAGVGVNTGELFFGEGSRLTVL.

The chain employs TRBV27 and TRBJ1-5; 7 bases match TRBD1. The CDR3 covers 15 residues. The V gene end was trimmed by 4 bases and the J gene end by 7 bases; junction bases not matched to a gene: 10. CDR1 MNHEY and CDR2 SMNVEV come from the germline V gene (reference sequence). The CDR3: CASSSGQAPRQPQHF. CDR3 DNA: TGTGCCAGCAGTTCAGGACAGGCCCCTCGGCAGCCCCAGCATTTT.

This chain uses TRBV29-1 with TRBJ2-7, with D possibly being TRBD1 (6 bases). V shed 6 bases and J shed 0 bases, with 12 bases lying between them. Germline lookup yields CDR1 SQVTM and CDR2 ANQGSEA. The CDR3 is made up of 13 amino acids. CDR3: CSVGQSGSYEQYF. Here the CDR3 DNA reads TGCAGCGTCGGACAGTCCGGCTCCTACGAGCAGTACTTC.

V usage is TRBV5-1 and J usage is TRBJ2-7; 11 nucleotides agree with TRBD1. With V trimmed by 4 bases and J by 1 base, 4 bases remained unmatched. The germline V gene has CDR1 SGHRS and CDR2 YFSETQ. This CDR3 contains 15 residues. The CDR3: CASSPGTGGSYEQYF. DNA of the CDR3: TGCGCCAGCAGCCCCGGGACAGGGGGTTCCTACGAGCAGTACTTC.

CDR3 loop: CASSAMGPYGYTF. The DNA of the CDR3 is TGTGCCAGCAGCGCCATGGGGCCCTATGGCTACACCTTC. This rearrangement joins TRBV5-6 to TRBJ1-2, with D maybe TRBD1 (5 bases). Trimming took 4 bases from V and 4 from J, leaving 11 bases between them. CDR3 length equals 13 residues. Germline V gene data show CDR1 as SGHDT and CDR2 as YYEEEE.

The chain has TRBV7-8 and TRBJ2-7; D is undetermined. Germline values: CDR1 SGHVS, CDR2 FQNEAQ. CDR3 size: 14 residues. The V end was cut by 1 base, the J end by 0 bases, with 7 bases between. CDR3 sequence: CASSLVGGSYEQYF. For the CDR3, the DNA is TGTGCCAGCAGCTTAGTTGGCGGCTCCTACGAGCAGTACTTC.

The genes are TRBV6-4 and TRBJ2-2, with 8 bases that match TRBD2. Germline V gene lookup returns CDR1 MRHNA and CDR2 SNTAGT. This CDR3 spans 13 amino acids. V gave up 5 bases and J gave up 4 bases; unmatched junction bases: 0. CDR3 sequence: CASSSGSTGELFF. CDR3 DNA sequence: TGTGCCAGCAGTAGCGGGAGCACCGGGGAGCTGTTTTTT.

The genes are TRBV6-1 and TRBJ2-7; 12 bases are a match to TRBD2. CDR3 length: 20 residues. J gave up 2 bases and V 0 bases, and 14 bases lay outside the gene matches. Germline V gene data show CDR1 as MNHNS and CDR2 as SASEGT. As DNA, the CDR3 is TGTGCCAGCAGTGAAGCGCTGGGGACTAGCGGGTCTACTACTCCCTACGAGCAGTACTTC. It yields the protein CASSEALGTSGSTTPYEQYF.

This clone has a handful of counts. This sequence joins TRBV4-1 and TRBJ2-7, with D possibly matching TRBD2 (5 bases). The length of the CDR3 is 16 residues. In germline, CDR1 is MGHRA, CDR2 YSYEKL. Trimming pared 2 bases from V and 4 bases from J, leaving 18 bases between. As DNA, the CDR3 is TGCGCCAGCAGCCAACCCGGGAAGGTCTCTTGGTACGAGCAGTACTTC. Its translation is CASSQPGKVSWYEQYF.

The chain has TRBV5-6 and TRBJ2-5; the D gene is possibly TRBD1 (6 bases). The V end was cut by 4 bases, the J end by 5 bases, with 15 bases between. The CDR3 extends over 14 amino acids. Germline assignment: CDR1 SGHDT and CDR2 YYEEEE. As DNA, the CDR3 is TGTGCCAGCAGCAGAGGGGGTAGCGCGGAGACCCAGTACTTC. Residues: CASSRGGSAETQYF. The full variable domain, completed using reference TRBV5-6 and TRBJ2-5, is DAGVTQSPTHLIKTRGQQVTLRCSPKSGHDTVSWYQQALGQGPQFIFQYYEEEERQRGNFPDRFSGHQFPNYSSELNVNALLLGDSALYLCASSRGGSAETQYFGPGTRLLVL.

The CDR3 DNA is TGTGCCAGCAGTGAATTTGTAGGGGATGGCTACACCTTC. This sequence encodes CASSEFVGDGYTF. The chain uses TRBV6-1 and TRBJ1-2; D might be TRBD1 (5 bases). Looked up from germline, CDR1 is MNHNS and CDR2 is SASEGT. V was trimmed by 2 bases and J by 6 bases, leaving 10 bases between them. The CDR3 has 13 amino acids.

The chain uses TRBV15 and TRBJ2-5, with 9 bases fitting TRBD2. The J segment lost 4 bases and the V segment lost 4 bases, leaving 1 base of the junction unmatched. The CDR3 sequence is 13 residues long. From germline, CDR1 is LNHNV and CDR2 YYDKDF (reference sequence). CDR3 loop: CATSISGRETQYF. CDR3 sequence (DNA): TGTGCCACCAGCATTAGCGGGAGAGAGACCCAGTACTTC.

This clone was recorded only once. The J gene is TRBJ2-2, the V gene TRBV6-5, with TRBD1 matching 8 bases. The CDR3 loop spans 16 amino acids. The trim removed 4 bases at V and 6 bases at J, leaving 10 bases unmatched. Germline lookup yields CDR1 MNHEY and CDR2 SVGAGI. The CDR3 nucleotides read TGTGCCAGCAGTTCTGAGGACAGGGTTCGCTCCGGGGAGCTGTTTTTT. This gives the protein CASSSEDRVRSGELFF.

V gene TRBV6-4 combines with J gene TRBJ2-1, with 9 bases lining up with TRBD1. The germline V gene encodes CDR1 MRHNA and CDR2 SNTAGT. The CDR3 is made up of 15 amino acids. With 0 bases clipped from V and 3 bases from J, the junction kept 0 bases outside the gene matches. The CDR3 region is CASSDSTGGYNEQFF. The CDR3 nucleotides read TGTGCCAGCAGTGACTCGACAGGGGGCTACAATGAGCAGTTCTTC.

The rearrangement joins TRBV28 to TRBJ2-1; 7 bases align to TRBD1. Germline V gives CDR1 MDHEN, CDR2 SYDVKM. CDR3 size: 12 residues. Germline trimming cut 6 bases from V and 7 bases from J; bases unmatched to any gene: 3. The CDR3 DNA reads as TGTGCCAGCAGACTACAGGGGAATGAGCAGTTCTTC. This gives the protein CASRLQGNEQFF.

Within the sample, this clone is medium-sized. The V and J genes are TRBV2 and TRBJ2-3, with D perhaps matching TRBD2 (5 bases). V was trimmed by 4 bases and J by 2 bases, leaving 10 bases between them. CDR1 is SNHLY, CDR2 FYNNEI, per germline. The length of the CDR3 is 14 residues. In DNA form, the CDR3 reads TGTGCCAGCAGTGCAGCGGAGACCACAGATACGCAGTATTTT. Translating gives CASSAAETTDTQYF.

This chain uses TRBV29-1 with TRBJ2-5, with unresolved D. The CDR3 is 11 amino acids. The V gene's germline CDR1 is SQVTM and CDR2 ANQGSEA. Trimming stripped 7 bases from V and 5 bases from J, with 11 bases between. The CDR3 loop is CSGSEMETQYF. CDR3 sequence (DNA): TGCAGCGGGAGTGAGATGGAGACCCAGTACTTC.

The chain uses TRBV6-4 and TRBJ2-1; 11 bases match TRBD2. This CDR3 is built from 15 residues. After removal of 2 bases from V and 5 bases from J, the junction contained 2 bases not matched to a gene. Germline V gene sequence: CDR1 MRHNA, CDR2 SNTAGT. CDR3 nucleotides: TGTGCCAGCAGTGACCTAGCGGGAGGCGACAATGAGCAGTTCTTC. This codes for CASSDLAGGDNEQFF.

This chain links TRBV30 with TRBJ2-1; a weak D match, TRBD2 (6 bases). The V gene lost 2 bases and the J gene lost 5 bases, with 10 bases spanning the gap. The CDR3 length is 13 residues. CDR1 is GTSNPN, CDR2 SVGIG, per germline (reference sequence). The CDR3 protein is CAWSFSGDNEQFF. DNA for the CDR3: TGTGCCTGGAGTTTTAGCGGTGACAATGAGCAGTTCTTC.